The rows below give T cell receptor beta chains drawn from one sample of a study of metastatic and nonmetastatic thyroid tumors. From the PCR reads, TCRdb re-called clones with MiXCR. The sample consists of 64,000 or so clones, roughly 16% of them appearing once. Sequenced: blood. These TCRs come from a male donor with papillary thyroid cancer or a benign thyroid nodule (not recorded which). Some clones in this sample may be carry-over from other donors' samples. The CDR3 runs from the conserved cysteine through the conserved F or W. A D gene is named only where the DNA matches it firmly. Clone size, where shown, is once, few, many, or a class for clones that have expanded.

TRBV9	many	NA	TRBJ2-4	CASSAAAGIQYF	TGTGCCAGCAGCGCGGCCGCGGGGATTCAGTACTTC
TRBV18	many	TRBD1	TRBJ2-2	CASSPYEDRGTGELFF	TGTGCCAGCTCACCATATGAGGACAGGGGGACCGGGGAGCTGTTTTTT
TRBV7-9	NA	NA	TRBJ1-1	CASSPPGDTEAFF	TGTGCCAGCAGTCCCCCCGGGGACACTGAAGCTTTCTTT
TRBV11-1	many	TRBD2	TRBJ2-3	CASSFVTSGGGSDTQYF	TGTGCCAGCAGCTTCGTCACTAGCGGGGGAGGGTCAGATACGCAGTATTTT
TRBV5-1	many	NA	TRBJ1-5	CASSHEAPGNQPQHF	TGCGCCAGCAGCCACGAGGCCCCCGGGAATCAGCCCCAGCATTTT
TRBV6-2/TRBV6-3	few	NA	TRBJ2-2	CASSYSCQGAGDLFF	TGTGCCAGCAGTTACTCTTGCCAGGGTGCCGGGGACCTGTTTTTT
TRBV27	many	NA	TRBJ2-3	CASSRRRADTQYF	TGTGCCAGCAGCCGTAGGCGTGCAGATACGCAGTATTTT
TRBV7-9	NA	NA	TRBJ1-6	CASTLMYDSPLHF	TGTGCCAGCACCTTAATGTACGATTCACCCCTCCACTTT
TRBV7-9	few	NA	TRBJ1-2	CASIWGAGYTF	TGTGCCAGCATCTGGGGGGCTGGCTACACCTTC
TRBV5-1	NA	NA	TRBJ2-7	CASSRSWGYEQYF	TGCGCCAGCAGCCGCTCGTGGGGCTACGAGCAGTACTTC
TRBV3-1	few	NA	TRBJ1-1	CASSQGLENTEAFF	TGTGCCAGCAGCCAAGGGTTGGAGAACACTGAAGCTTTCTTT
TRBV20-1	NA	TRBD2	TRBJ2-2	CSARGGSGLVTGELFF	TGCAGTGCTAGGGGGGGTAGCGGGTTAGTCACCGGGGAGCTGTTTTTT
TRBV10-3	many	NA	TRBJ2-1	CAISETRDGNEQFF	TGTGCCATCAGTGAGACCCGGGACGGCAATGAGCAGTTCTTC
TRBV28	many	NA	TRBJ2-1	CASSLGLRATHNEQFF	TGTGCCAGCAGTTTGGGTCTGCGAGCCACCCACAATGAGCAGTTCTTC
TRBV11-2	many	TRBD1	TRBJ2-6	CASSLRDRVYSGANVLTF	TGTGCCAGCAGCTTGAGGGACAGGGTCTACTCTGGGGCCAACGTCCTGACTTTC
TRBV5-1	NA	TRBD1	TRBJ2-7	CASSATGWGGYEQYF	TGCGCCAGCAGCGCGACAGGGTGGGGTGGTTACGAGCAGTACTTC
TRBV19	NA	NA	TRBJ1-2	CASSMIFYADPGCTF	TGTGCCAGTAGTATGATATTCTATGCGGATCCTGGCTGCACCTTC
TRBV15	many	NA	TRBJ2-3	CATSRGGGGEADTQYF	TGTGCCACCAGCAGAGGGGGCGGGGGCGAGGCAGATACGCAGTATTTT
TRBV30	many	NA	TRBJ1-1	CAWSEGVNTEAFF	TGTGCCTGGAGTGAGGGGGTGAACACTGAAGCTTTCTTT
TRBV7-6	many	NA	TRBJ2-1	CASSLGSEQFF	TGTGCCAGCAGCTTAGGCAGTGAGCAGTTCTTC
TRBV14	NA	NA	TRBJ1-1	CASSRGLRMNTEAFF	TGTGCCAGCAGCCGGGGACTCCGGATGAACACTGAAGCTTTCTTT
TRBV4-3	many	NA	TRBJ2-1	CASSQVGETYNEQFF	TGCGCCAGCAGCCAAGTTGGAGAAACTTACAATGAGCAGTTCTTC
TRBV25-1	many	NA	TRBJ2-3	CASKNTDTDTQYF	TGTGCCAGCAAGAACACTGACACAGATACGCAGTATTTT
TRBV28	few	NA	TRBJ1-2	CASSPKGGLANYGYTF	TGTGCCAGCAGCCCCAAGGGTGGGCTCGCTAACTATGGCTACACCTTC
TRBV5-6	many	NA	TRBJ2-2	CASSLAGFTGELFF	TGTGCCAGCAGCTTAGCGGGCTTCACCGGGGAGCTGTTTTTT
TRBV2	many	NA	TRBJ1-1	CASAGTEAFF	TGTGCCAGCGCAGGCACTGAAGCTTTCTTT
TRBV4-2	many	TRBD1	TRBJ1-1	CASSQAYGQGAYNTEAFF	TGTGCCAGCAGCCAAGCTTACGGACAGGGGGCTTATAACACTGAAGCTTTCTTT
TRBV5-6	NA	NA	TRBJ1-6	CASSGSYNSPLHF	TGTGCCAGCTCCGGCTCCTATAATTCACCCCTCCACTTT
TRBV20-1	NA	TRBD2	TRBJ2-3	CSASGTSGGGSTYTQYF	TGCAGTGCTAGCGGGACTAGCGGGGGGGGTAGCACATATACGCAGTATTTT
TRBV18	NA	TRBD2	TRBJ2-2	CASSPRLAGVGELFF	TGTGCCAGCTCCCCTAGACTAGCGGGAGTCGGGGAGCTGTTTTTT
TRBV6-4	NA	NA	TRBJ1-2	CASSALRITGPIPSQGYTF	TGTGCCAGCAGTGCCCTCCGAATCACGGGCCCGATACCCTCCCAAGGTTACACCTTC
TRBV28	many	TRBD1	TRBJ1-1	CASSPGGADTEAFF	TGTGCCAGCAGCCCAGGGGGCGCGGACACTGAAGCTTTCTTT
TRBV9	many	NA	TRBJ2-2	CASSVAVRTGELFF	TGTGCCAGCAGCGTAGCTGTACGCACCGGGGAGCTGTTTTTT
TRBV30	many	TRBD1	TRBJ1-2	CAWSLPDREANYGYTF	TGTGCCTGGAGTCTGCCCGACAGGGAAGCTAACTATGGCTACACCTTC
TRBV7-9	NA	NA	TRBJ1-2	CASSAQEGYGYTF	TGTGCCAGCAGCGCCCAAGAAGGCTATGGCTACACCTTC
TRBV11-2	many	TRBD2	TRBJ2-5	CASSLAASGRGETQYF	TGTGCCAGCAGCTTAGCGGCTAGCGGGAGAGGGGAGACCCAGTACTTC
TRBV6-4	few	TRBD1	TRBJ2-7	CASSEGQGAYEQYF	TGTGCCAGCAGTGAAGGACAGGGAGCCTACGAGCAGTACTTC
TRBV7-3	NA	NA	TRBJ2-2	CASSQASGANTGELFF	TGTGCCAGCAGCCAAGCATCGGGGGCGAACACCGGGGAGCTGTTTTTT
TRBV9	NA	NA	TRBJ2-3	CASSVETGPADTQYF	TGTGCCAGCAGCGTAGAAACCGGACCCGCCGACACGCAGTATTTT
TRBV5-4	NA	NA	TRBJ2-4	CASSLHGSQEPEIQYF	TGTGCCAGCAGCCTTCACGGCAGCCAGGAGCCTGAAATTCAGTACTTC
TRBV24-1	many	NA	TRBJ1-2	CATSDSGGSLGYTF	TGTGCCACCAGTGATTCCGGGGGCTCCCTTGGCTACACCTTC
TRBV6-1	NA	NA	TRBJ2-6	CASTIGRGANVLTF	TGTGCCAGCACTATCGGGCGTGGGGCCAACGTCCTGACTTTC
TRBV6-1	NA	NA	TRBJ1-1	CASGEAVTGNTEAFF	TGTGCCAGCGGTGAAGCTGTCACAGGTAACACTGAAGCTTTCTTT
TRBV7-9	many	TRBD1	TRBJ2-1	CASSLDRDNEQFF	TGTGCCAGCAGCCTGGACAGGGACAATGAGCAGTTCTTC
TRBV19	many	NA	TRBJ1-4	CASSEGRASTNEKLFF	TGTGCCAGTAGTGAGGGCAGGGCCTCAACTAATGAAAAACTGTTTTTT
TRBV28	NA	NA	TRBJ1-5	CASSFGYLEGPKPQHF	TGTGCCAGCAGTTTTGGCTACCTTGAAGGACCGAAGCCCCAGCATTTT
TRBV2	many	TRBD2	TRBJ2-3	CASSRRRTSGSGDTQYF	TGTGCCAGCAGCCGGAGGAGGACTAGCGGGAGTGGAGATACGCAGTATTTT
TRBV7-2	many	NA	TRBJ2-5	CASSLEGRETQYF	TGTGCCAGCAGCTTAGAAGGGCGAGAGACCCAGTACTTC
TRBV25-1	many	NA	TRBJ2-6	CASSVSVGNVLTF	TGTGCCAGCAGTGTTTCCGTTGGCAACGTCCTGACTTTC
TRBV5-5	NA	NA	TRBJ2-7	CASSVRVNYEQYF	TGTGCCAGCAGCGTTAGGGTGAACTACGAGCAGTACTTC
TRBV27	many	NA	TRBJ2-2	CASSLEGGGHTGELFF	TGTGCCAGCAGTTTAGAGGGCGGGGGCCACACCGGGGAGCTGTTTTTT
TRBV6-1	many	TRBD2	TRBJ2-3	CASAGGPDTQYF	TGTGCCAGCGCGGGGGGGCCAGATACGCAGTATTTT
TRBV4-3	many	NA	TRBJ2-1	CASSQGINEQFF	TGCGCCAGCAGCCAAGGCATCAATGAGCAGTTCTTC
TRBV14	many	NA	TRBJ2-2	CASSQDGATGDTGELFF	TGTGCCAGCAGCCAAGATGGGGCGACGGGCGACACCGGGGAGCTGTTTTTT